This TCR beta chain was captured by sequencing in a study of a mutant IDH1 vaccine in newly diagnosed glioma. Study summary: The therapy given earlier, which was standard therapy, consisted of radiotherapy, temozolomide, or both, and most of the patients received both. General study results and limits: Pseudoprogression seemed unrelated to changes in top peripheral T cell clonotypes.

A note on this clone: Its antigen is unknown.

Germline V gives CDR1 SGHRS, CDR2 YFSETQ. CDR3 length equals 14 residues. Between the trimmed V and J ends, which lost 0 bases and 0 bases, there was a span of 4 bases. The time point here: baseline, week 1 (first vaccination visit). As to treatment: pre-vaccination baseline after standard-of-care therapy. Donors' newly diagnosed IDH1-mutant WHO grade 3 or 4 astrocytomas lacked nuclear ATRX. Some clones are missing from TCRdb's copy, which holds only in-frame ones; the method was immunoSEQ multiplex PCR. The sample records about 67,000 clones, approximately 82% being singletons. The material sequenced was peripheral blood mononuclear cells (PBMCs), taken from a glioma patient treated with radiotherapy, temozolomide or both. The gene calls are TRBV5-1 and TRBJ1-3; D gene ambiguous. The sequence derives from a woman aged 18-35 years with glioma. Some clones in this sample may be carry-over from other donors' samples. In DNA, the CDR3 is TGCGCCAGCAGCTTGGCCTTCTCTGGAAACACCATATATTTT. Residues: CASSLAFSGNTIYF.